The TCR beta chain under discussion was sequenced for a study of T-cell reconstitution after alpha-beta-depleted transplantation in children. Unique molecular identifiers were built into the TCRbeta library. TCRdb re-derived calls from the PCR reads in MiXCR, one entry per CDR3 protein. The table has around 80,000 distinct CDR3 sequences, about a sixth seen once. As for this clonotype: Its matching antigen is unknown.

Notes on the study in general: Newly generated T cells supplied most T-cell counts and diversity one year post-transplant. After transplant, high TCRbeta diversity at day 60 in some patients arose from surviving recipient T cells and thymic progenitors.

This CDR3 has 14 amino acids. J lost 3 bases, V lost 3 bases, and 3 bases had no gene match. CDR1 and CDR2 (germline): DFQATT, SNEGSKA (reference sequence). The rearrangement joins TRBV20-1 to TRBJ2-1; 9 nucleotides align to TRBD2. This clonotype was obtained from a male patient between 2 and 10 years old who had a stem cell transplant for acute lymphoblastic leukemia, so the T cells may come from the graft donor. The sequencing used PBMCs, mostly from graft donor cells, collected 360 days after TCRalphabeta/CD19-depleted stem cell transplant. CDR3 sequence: CSARGGRGYNEQFF. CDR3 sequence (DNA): TGCAGTGCTAGGGGCGGGAGGGGCTACAATGAGCAGTTCTTC.